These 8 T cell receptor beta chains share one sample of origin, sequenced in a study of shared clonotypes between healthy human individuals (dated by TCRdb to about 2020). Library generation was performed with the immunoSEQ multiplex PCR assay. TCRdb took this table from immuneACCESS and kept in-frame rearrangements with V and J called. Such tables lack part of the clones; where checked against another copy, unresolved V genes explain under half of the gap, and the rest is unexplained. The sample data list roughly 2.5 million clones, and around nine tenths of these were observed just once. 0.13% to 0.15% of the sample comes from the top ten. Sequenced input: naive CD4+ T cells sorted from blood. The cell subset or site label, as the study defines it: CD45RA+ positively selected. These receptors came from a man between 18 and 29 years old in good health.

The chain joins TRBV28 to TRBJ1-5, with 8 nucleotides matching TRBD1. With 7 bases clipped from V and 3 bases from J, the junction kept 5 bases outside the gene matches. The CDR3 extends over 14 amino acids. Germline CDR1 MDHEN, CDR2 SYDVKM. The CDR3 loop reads CASTETGDNQPQHF. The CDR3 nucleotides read TGTGCCAGCACTGAGACAGGGGACAATCAGCCCCAGCATTTT. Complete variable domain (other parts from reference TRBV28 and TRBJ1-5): DVKVTQSSRYLVKRTGEKVFLECVQDMDHENMFWYRQDPGLGLRLIYFSYDVKMKEKGDIPEGYSVSREKKERFSLILESASTNQTSMYLCASTETGDNQPQHFGDGTRLSIL.

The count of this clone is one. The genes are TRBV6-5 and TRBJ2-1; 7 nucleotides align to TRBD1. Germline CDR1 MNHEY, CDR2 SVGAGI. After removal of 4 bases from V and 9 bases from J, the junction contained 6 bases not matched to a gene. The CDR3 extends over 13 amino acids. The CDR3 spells CASSFTGDGEQFF. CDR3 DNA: TGTGCCAGCAGTTTCACAGGGGACGGTGAGCAGTTCTTC.

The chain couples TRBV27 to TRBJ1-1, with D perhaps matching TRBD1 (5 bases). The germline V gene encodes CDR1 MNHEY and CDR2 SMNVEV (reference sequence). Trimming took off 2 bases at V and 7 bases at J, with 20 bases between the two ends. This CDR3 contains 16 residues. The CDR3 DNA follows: TGTGCCAGCAGTTTAAATCCCTCCCCGGGGGTTGATGAAGCTTTCTTT. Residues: CASSLNPSPGVDEAFF.

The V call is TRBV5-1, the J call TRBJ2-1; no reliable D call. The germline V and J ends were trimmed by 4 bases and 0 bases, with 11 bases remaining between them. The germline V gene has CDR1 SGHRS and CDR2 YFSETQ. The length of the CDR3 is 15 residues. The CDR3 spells CASSTDWSSYNEQFF. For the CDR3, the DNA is TGCGCCAGCAGCACCGACTGGAGCTCCTACAATGAGCAGTTCTTC.

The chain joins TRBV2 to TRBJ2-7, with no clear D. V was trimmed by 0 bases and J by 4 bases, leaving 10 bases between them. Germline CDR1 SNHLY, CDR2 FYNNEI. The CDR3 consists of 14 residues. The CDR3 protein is CASSEALMGYEQYF. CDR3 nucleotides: TGTGCCAGCAGTGAAGCGCTTATGGGTTACGAGCAGTACTTC.

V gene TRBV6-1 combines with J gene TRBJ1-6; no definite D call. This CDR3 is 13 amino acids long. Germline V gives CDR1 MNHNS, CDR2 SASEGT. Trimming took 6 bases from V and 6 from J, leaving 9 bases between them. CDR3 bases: TGTGCCAGCAGCGAGGACCGTAATTCACCCCTCCACTTT. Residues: CASSEDRNSPLHF.

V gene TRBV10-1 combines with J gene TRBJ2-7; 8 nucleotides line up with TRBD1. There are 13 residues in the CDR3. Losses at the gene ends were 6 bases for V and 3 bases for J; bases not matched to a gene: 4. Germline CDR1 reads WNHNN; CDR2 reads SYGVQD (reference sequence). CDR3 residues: CASSIGQGYEQYF. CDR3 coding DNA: TGCGCCAGCAGCATCGGACAGGGCTACGAGCAGTACTTC.

The CDR3 sequence: CAWSGAVYRKGDTEAFF. CDR3 coding DNA: TGTGCCTGGAGTGGCGCGGTCTACAGGAAGGGGGACACTGAAGCTTTCTTT. The V gene is TRBV30, the J gene TRBJ1-1, with D possibly being TRBD1 (6 bases). The V and J ends lost 1 base and 3 bases respectively, with 21 bases between them. Germline V gene lookup returns CDR1 GTSNPN and CDR2 SVGIG (reference sequence). The CDR3 is made up of 17 amino acids.